This T cell receptor (beta chain) was captured by sequencing in a study of cytomegalovirus exposure and HLA in healthy donors. The study, taken as a whole, reports: Diagnosis of cytomegalovirus status made by the classifier reportedly showed high specificity and sensitivity. Under in vitro conditions, a few CMV-associated chains were confirmed as specific for CMV antigens.

This clone has only a few counts. Its antigen remains unidentified. Generated by immunoSEQ multiplex PCR, the TCRdb table keeps only in-frame clones and is missing some. The sample yields 110,000 or so clones, roughly 88% seen once. This receptor was identified in a young man in good health and CMV-seronegative. What was sequenced was PBMCs.

This CDR3 reads CASSSRQGAYEQYF. CDR3 sequence (DNA): TGTGCCAGCAGCTCGAGACAGGGGGCCTACGAGCAGTACTTC. The chain combines TRBV7-2 with TRBJ2-7; 9 positions agree with TRBD1. The CDR3 totals 14 residues. J was trimmed by 2 bases and V by 4 bases; bases with no gene match: 3. The germline V gene encodes CDR1 SGHTA and CDR2 FQGNSA.